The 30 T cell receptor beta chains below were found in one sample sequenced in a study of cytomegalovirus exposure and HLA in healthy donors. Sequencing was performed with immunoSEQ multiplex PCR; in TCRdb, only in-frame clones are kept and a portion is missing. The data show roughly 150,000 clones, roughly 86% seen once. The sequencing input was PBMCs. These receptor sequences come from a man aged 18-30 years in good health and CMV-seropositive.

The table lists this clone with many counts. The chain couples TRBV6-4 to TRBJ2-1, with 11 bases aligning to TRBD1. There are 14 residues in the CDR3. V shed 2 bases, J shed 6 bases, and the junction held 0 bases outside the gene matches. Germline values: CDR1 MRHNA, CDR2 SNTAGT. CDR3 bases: TGTGCCAGCAGTGACGGGACAGGGGGCAATGAGCAGTTCTTC. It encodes CASSDGTGGNEQFF.

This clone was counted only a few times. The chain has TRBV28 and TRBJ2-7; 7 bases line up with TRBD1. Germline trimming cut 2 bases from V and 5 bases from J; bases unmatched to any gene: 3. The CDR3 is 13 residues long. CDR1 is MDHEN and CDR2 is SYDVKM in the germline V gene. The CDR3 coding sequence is TGTGCCAGCAGTTTAGGGACAGTAAACGAGCAGTACTTC. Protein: CASSLGTVNEQYF.

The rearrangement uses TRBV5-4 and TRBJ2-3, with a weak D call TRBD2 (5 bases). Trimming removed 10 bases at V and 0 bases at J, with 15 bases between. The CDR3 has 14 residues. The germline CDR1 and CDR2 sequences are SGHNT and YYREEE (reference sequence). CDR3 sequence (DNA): TGTGCCCTCGGCGGGTATCCTAGCACAGATACGCAGTATTTT. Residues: CALGGYPSTDTQYF.

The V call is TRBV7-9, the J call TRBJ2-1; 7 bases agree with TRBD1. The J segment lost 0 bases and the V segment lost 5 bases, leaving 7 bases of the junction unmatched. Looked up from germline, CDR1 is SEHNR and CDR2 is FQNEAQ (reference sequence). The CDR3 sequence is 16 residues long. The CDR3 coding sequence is TGTGCCAGCAGCCCCCCGACAGGGATCTCCTACAATGAGCAGTTCTTC. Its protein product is CASSPPTGISYNEQFF.

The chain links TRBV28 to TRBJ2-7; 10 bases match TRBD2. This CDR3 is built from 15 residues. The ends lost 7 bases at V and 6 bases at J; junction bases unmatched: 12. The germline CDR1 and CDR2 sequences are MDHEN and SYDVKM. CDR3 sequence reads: CASKTVAGGPREQYF. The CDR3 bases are TGTGCCAGCAAGACAGTAGCGGGAGGTCCCCGCGAGCAGTACTTC.

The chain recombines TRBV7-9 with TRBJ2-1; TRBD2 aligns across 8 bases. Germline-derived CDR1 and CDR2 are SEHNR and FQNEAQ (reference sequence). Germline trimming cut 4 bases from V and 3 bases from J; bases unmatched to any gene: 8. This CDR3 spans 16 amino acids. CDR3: CASSSLAGGGYNEQFF. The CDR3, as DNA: TGTGCCAGCAGCTCCCTGGCGGGAGGAGGCTACAATGAGCAGTTCTTC.

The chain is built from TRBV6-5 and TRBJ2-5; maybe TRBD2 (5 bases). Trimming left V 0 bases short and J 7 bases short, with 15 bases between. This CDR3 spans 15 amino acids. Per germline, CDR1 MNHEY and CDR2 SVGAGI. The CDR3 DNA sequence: TGTGCCAGCAGTTACTCAACCGGGAACAAGGCGACCCAGTACTTC. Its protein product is CASSYSTGNKATQYF.

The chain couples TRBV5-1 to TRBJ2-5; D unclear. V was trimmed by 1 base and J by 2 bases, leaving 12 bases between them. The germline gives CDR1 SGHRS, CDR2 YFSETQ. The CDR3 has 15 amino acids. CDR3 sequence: CASSLIESVQETQYF. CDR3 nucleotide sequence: TGCGCCAGCAGCTTGATCGAGTCGGTTCAAGAGACCCAGTACTTC.

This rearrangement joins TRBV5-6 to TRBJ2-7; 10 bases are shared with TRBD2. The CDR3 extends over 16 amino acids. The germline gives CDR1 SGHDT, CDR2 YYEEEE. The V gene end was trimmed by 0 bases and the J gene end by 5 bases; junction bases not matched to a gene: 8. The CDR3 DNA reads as TGTGCCAGCAGCTTGGGTCTTCTAGCGGGAGCCGACGAGCAGTACTTC. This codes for CASSLGLLAGADEQYF.

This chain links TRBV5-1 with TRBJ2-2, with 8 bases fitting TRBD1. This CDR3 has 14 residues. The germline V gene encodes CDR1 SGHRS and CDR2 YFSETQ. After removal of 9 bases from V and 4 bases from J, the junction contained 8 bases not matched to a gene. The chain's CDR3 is CATQTGDLTGELFF. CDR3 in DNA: TGCGCCACCCAGACAGGGGATCTCACCGGGGAGCTGTTTTTT.

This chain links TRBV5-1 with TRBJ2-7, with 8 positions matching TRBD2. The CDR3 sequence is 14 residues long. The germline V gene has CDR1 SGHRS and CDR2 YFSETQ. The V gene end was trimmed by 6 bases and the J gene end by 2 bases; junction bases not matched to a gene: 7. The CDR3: CASMSGGGTYEQYF. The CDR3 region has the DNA TGCGCCAGCATGTCGGGGGGGGGCACCTACGAGCAGTACTTC.

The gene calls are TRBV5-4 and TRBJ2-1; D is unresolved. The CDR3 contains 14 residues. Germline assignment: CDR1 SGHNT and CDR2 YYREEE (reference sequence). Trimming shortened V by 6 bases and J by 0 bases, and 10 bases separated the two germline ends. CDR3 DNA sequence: TGTGCCAGCACGGCGACAAACTCCTACAATGAGCAGTTCTTC. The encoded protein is CASTATNSYNEQFF.

The CDR3 region is CASSLPGQIYGYTF. In DNA, the CDR3 is TGTGCCAGCAGTTTACCGGGACAGATTTATGGCTACACCTTC. The chain links TRBV28 to TRBJ1-2, with 7 bases lining up with TRBD1. CDR3 size: 14 residues. Germline values: CDR1 MDHEN, CDR2 SYDVKM. V trimming: 2 bases; J trimming: 5 bases; junction bases outside the gene matches: 5.

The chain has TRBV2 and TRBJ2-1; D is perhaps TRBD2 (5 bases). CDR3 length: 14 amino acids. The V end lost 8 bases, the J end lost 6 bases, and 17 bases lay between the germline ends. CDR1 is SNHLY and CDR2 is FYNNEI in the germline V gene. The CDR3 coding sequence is TGTGCCAGCCGGGGAGCGCGAAGGTTCAATGAGCAGTTCTTC. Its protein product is CASRGARRFNEQFF.

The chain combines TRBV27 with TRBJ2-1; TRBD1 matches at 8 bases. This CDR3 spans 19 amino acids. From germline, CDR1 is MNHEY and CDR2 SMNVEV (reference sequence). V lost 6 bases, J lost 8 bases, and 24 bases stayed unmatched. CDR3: CASSKNIGGPGQATYEQFF. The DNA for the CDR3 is TGTGCCAGCAGCAAGAATATCGGGGGCCCGGGACAGGCAACGTATGAGCAGTTCTTC.

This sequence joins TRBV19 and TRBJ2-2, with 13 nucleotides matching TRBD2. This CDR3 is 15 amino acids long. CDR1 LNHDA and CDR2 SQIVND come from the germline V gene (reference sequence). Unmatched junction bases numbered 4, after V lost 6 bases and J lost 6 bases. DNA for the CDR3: TGTGCCAGTAGCGGACTAGCGGGAGTGGCCGGGGAGCTGTTTTTT. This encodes CASSGLAGVAGELFF.

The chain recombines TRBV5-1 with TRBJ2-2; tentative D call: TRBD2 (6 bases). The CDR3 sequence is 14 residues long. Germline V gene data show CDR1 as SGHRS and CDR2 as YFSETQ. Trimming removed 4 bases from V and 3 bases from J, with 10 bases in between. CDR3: CASSGGTDTGELFF. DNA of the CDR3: TGCGCCAGCAGCGGAGGGACCGACACCGGGGAGCTGTTTTTT.

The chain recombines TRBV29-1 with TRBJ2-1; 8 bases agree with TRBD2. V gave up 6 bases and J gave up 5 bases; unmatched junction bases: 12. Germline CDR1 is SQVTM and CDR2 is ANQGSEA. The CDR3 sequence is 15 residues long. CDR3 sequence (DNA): TGCAGCGTCGGACTTAGACTAGCGATTAACAATGAGCAGTTCTTC. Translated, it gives CSVGLRLAINNEQFF.

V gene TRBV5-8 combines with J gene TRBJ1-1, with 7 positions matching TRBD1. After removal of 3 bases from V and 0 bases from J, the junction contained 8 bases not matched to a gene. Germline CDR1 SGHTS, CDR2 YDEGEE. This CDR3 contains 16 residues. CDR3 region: CASSSGQTGLNTEAFF. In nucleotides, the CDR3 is TGTGCCAGCAGCTCGGGTCAGACAGGGTTGAACACTGAAGCTTTCTTT.

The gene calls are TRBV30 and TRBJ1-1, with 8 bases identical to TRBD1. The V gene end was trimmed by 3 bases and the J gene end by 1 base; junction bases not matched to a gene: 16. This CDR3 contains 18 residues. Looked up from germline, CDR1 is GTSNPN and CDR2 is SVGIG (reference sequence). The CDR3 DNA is TGTGCCTGGAGGTGGGGAGGGGGCAGGGGGCGTAAGAACACTGAAGCTTTCTTT. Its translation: CAWRWGGGRGRKNTEAFF.

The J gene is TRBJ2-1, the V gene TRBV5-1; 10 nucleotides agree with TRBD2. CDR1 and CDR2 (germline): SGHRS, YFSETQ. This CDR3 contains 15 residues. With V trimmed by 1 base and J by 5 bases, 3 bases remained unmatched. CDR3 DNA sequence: TGCGCCAGCAGCTTGACTAGCGGGATGAACAATGAGCAGTTCTTC. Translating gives CASSLTSGMNNEQFF. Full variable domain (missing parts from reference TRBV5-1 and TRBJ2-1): KAGVTQTPRYLIKTRGQQVTLSCSPISGHRSVSWYQQTPGQGLQFLFEYFSETQRNKGNFPGRFSGRQFSNSRSEMNVSTLELGDSALYLCASSLTSGMNNEQFFGPGTRLTVL.

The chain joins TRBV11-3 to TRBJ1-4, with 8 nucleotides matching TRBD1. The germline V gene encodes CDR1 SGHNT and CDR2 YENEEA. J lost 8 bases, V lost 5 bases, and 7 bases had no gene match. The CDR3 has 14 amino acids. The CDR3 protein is CASSADRGGEKLFF. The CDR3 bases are TGTGCCAGCAGCGCTGACAGGGGTGGGGAAAAACTGTTTTTT. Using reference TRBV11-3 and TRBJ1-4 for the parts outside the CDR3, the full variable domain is EAGVVQSPRYKIIEKKQPVAFWCNPISGHNTLYWYLQNLGQGPELLIRYENEEAVDDSQLPKDRFSAERLKGVDSTLKIQPAELGDSAVYLCASSADRGGEKLFFGSGTQLSVL.

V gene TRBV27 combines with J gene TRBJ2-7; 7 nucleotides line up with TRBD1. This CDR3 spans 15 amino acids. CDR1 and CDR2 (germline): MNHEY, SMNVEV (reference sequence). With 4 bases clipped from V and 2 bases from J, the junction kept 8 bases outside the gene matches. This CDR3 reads CASSYRGGGPYEQYF. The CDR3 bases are TGTGCCAGCAGTTACAGGGGTGGTGGGCCCTACGAGCAGTACTTC.

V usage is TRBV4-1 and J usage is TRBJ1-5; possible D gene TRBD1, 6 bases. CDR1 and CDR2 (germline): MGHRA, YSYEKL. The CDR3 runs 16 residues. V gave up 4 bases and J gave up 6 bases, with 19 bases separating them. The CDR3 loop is CASSPMSTGPSQPQHF. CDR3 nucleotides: TGCGCCAGCAGCCCGATGTCGACAGGACCGTCTCAGCCCCAGCATTTT.

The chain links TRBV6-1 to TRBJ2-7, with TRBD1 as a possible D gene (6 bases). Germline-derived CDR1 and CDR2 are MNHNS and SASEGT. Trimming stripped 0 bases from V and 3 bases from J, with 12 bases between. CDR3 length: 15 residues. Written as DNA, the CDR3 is TGTGCCAGCAGTGAAGCGATCCGACAGGTCTACGAGCAGTACTTC. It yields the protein CASSEAIRQVYEQYF.

The CDR3 loop reads CASSMTGAEAFF. CDR3 DNA sequence: TGTGCCAGCAGTATGACAGGGGCAGAAGCTTTCTTT. The rearrangement uses TRBV6-1 and TRBJ1-1; TRBD1 matches at 8 bases. With V trimmed by 5 bases and J by 8 bases, 4 bases remained unmatched. The CDR3 length is 12 residues. Germline V lookup: CDR1 MNHNS, CDR2 SASEGT.

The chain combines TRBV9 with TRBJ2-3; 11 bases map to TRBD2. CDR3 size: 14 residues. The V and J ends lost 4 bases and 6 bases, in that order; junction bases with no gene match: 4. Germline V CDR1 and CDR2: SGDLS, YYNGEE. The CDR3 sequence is CASSLAGGGDTQYF. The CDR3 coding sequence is TGTGCCAGCAGCCTAGCGGGAGGCGGCGATACGCAGTATTTT.

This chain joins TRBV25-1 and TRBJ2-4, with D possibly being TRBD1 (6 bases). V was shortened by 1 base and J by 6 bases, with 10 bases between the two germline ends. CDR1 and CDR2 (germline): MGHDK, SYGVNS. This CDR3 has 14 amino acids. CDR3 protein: CASSEFGRGNIQYF. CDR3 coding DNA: TGTGCCAGCAGTGAATTCGGCAGGGGAAACATTCAGTACTTC.

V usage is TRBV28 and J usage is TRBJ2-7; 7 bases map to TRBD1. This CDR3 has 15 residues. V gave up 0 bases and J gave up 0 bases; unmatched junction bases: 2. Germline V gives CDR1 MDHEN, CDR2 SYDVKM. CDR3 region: CASSLWTGSSYEQYF. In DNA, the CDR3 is TGTGCCAGCAGTTTATGGACAGGGAGCTCCTACGAGCAGTACTTC.

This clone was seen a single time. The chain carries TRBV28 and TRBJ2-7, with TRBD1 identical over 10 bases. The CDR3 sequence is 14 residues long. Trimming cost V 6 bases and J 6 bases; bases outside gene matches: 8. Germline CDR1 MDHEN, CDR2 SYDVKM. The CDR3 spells CASRGPGQGPEQYF. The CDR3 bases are TGTGCCAGCAGGGGGCCGGGACAGGGGCCCGAGCAGTACTTC.